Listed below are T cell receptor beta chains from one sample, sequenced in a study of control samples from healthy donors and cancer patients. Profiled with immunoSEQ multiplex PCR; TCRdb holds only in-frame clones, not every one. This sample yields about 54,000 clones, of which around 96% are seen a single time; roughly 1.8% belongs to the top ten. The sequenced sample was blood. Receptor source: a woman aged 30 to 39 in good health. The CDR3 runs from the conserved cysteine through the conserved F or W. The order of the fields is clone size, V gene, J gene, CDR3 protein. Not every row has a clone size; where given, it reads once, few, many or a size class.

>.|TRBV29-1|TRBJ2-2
CSVDRANTGELFF
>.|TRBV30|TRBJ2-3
CAWSSGTSDTQYF
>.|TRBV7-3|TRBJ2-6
CASSRGQGLGANVLTF
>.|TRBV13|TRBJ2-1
CASSTPTGAFSNEQFF
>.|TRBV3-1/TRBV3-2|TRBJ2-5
CASSHRQETQYF
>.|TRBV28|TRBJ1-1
CASTLWPGTEAFF
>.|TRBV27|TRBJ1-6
CASSSPFAGDSPLHF
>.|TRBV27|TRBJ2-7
CASSPGLAGALGEQYF
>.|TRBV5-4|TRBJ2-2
CASSFGLVGGPNTGELFF
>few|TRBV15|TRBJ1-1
CATSRRTVNTEAFF
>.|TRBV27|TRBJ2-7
CASRGQGIHEQYF
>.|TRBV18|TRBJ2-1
CASSPNLAGGGNEQFF
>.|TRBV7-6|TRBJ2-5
CASSFGTGYETQYF
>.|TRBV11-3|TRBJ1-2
CASSPGPYGYTF
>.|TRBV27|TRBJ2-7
CASGVGSREQYF
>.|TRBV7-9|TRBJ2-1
CASSGWRGGIGEQFF
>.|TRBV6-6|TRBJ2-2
CASSPTSGSSGTGELFF
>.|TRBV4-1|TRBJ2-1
CASSQDNPNEQFF
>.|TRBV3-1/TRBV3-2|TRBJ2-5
CASRFYREEETQYF
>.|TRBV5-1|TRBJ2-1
CASSLSSEGYEQFF
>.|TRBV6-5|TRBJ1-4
CASSYGQGTEKLFF
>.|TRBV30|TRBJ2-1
CAWSSSNEQFF
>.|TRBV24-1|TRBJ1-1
CATSDGIGTAQGEAFF
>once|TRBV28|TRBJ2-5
CASSLRTLQETQYF
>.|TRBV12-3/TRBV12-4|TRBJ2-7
CASRPGAGHEQYF
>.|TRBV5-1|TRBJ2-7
CASSRGQVDNEQYF
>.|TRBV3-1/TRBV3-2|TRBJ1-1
CASREAMNTEAFF
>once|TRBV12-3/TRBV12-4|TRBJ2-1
CASSLQFDNEQFF
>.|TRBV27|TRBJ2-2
CASSLSLSGIGYTGELFF
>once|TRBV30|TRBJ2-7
CAWARASGGGTYEQYF
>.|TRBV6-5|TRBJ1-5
CASSYGQGGNQPQHF
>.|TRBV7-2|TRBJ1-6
CASSLLPESNSPLHF
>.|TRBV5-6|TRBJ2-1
CASRFSLAGFHGQFF
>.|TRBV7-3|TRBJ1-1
CASSEGGGTEAFF
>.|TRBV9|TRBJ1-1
CASSVGPQGPNTEAFF
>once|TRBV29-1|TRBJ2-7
CSVGDSPYEQYF
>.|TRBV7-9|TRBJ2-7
CASSSQESYEQYF